The 9 T cell receptor beta chains below come from one sample, sequenced in a study of T cell repertoires in cytomegalovirus infection. TCRdb fed the reads into MiXCR, producing one record per CDR3 protein. The repertoire has roughly 640,000 distinct CDR3 sequences, more than 20% of them found once; the top ten carry 8%. What was sequenced was CD8+ T cells from PBMCs. These TCRs come from a human donor in good health (CMV status not recorded). Some clones in this sample may be carry-over from other donors' samples.

This clonotype came up many times. This chain uses TRBV7-2 with TRBJ1-1; a weak D match, TRBD1 (6 bases). V shed 2 bases and J shed 2 bases, with 9 bases lying between them. Germline V CDR1 and CDR2: SGHTA, FQGNSA. This CDR3 contains 14 residues. The CDR3 bases are TGTGCCAGCAGCTTACCGGACAGCAACACTGAAGCTTTCTTT. This translates into CASSLPDSNTEAFF. The full variable domain, its missing parts supplied by reference TRBV7-2 and TRBJ1-1, is GAGVSQSPSNKVTEKGKDVELRCDPISGHTALYWYRQSLGQGLEFLIYFQGNSAPDKSGLPSDRFSAERTGGSVSTLTIQRTQQEDSAVYLCASSLPDSNTEAFFGQGTRLTVV.

This clonotype has a handful of counts. The chain has TRBV4-3 and TRBJ2-5; D gene unclear. CDR1 is LGHNA, CDR2 YSLEER, per germline. Trimming removed 0 bases from V and 0 bases from J, with 8 bases in between. The CDR3 has 15 amino acids. This CDR3 reads CASSQDKADQETQYF. The CDR3 nucleotides are TGCGCCAGCAGCCAAGATAAAGCAGACCAAGAGACCCAGTACTTC.

Concerning this clonotype: One end of the junction fails to match germline, which may point to a read error. This chain links TRBV7-6 with TRBJ1-4; a possible D gene is TRBD1 (6 bases). The CDR3 has 17 amino acids. Per germline, CDR1 SGHVS and CDR2 FNYEAQ. Here the CDR3 DNA reads TGTGCCAGCAGCTTATTCCCCTCAGGGGCAACTAATGAAAAACAGTTTTTT. Translated, it gives CASSLFPSGATNEKQFF.

The genes are TRBV25-1 and TRBJ1-2; D might be TRBD1 (6 bases). V was pared by 2 bases and J by 4 bases, with 11 bases between. The germline V gene encodes CDR1 MGHDK and CDR2 SYGVNS. The CDR3 is made up of 14 amino acids. The CDR3: CASSEQGLRYGYTF. DNA for the CDR3: TGTGCCAGCAGTGAACAGGGGCTGCGCTATGGCTACACCTTC.

This clonotype was observed many times. This chain connects TRBV7-6 to TRBJ1-2; perhaps TRBD1 as D (6 bases). The CDR3 runs 13 residues. Looked up from germline, CDR1 is SGHVS and CDR2 is FNYEAQ. Deletions cut 1 base from V and 8 bases from J, with 11 bases between. CDR3 region: CASSLVAGEGYTF. CDR3 nucleotides: TGTGCCAGCAGCTTAGTAGCAGGGGAAGGCTACACCTTC.

This chain connects TRBV4-3 to TRBJ1-1, with D uncertain. The germline gives CDR1 LGHNA, CDR2 YSLEER. There are 14 residues in the CDR3. V was cut by 0 bases and J by 4 bases, with 9 bases left in between. The CDR3 sequence is CASSQDRQSTEAFF. CDR3 sequence (DNA): TGCGCCAGCAGCCAAGACCGACAAAGCACTGAAGCTTTCTTT.

The CDR3 loop is CASSLRAGPGAFF. CDR3 nucleotides: TGTGCCAGCAGCTTAAGGGCGGGGCCAGGAGCTTTCTTT. The chain employs TRBV7-9 and TRBJ1-1; D is perhaps TRBD1 (5 bases). The germline CDR1 and CDR2 sequences are SEHNR and FQNEAQ (reference sequence). This CDR3 contains 13 residues. The V end was cut by 2 bases, the J end by 10 bases, with 14 bases between.

This clonotype has at least ten counts. The V and J genes are TRBV7-9 and TRBJ2-1, with D possibly matching TRBD1 (5 bases). There are 15 residues in the CDR3. The germline V gene has CDR1 SEHNR and CDR2 FQNEAQ (reference sequence). V lost 4 bases to trimming and J lost 3 bases, with 13 bases between them. The CDR3 nucleotides are TGTGCCAGCAGCTCTGGGGTGACAGTCTACAATGAGCAGTTCTTC. Translated, it gives CASSSGVTVYNEQFF.

The CDR3 protein is CAIRHSGGAVPGELFF. In DNA, the CDR3 is TGTGCCATCAGACATAGCGGGGGGGCCGTACCCGGGGAGCTGTTTTTT. The rearrangement uses TRBV10-3 and TRBJ2-2; 11 nucleotides line up with TRBD2. The CDR3 extends over 16 amino acids. Germline-derived CDR1 and CDR2 are ENHRY and SYGVKD. Trimming took 6 bases from V and 6 from J; bases not matched to a gene: 9.